Included here is one T cell receptor beta chain sequence, with context. This record belongs to a study of identical twins. Per the germline V gene, CDR1 is SEHNR and CDR2 is FQNEAQ (reference sequence). The CDR3 has 16 residues. V shed 1 base, J shed 4 bases, and the junction held 7 bases outside the gene matches. TCRdb reanalysed the 5' RACE reads using MiXCR and keeps one entry per CDR3 protein. Of some 710,000 distinct CDR3 sequences in the sample, 5.5% to 6.5% were seen once. The receptor was derived from a man younger than 30 in good health. V and J are TRBV7-9 and TRBJ2-3, with 8 bases lining up with TRBD1. The sample comprised naive T cells sorted from blood. The CDR3 DNA reads as TGTGCCAGCAGCTTAGTCGGGCCAGGGGGCCCAGATACGCAGTATTTT. It encodes CASSLVGPGGPDTQYF.